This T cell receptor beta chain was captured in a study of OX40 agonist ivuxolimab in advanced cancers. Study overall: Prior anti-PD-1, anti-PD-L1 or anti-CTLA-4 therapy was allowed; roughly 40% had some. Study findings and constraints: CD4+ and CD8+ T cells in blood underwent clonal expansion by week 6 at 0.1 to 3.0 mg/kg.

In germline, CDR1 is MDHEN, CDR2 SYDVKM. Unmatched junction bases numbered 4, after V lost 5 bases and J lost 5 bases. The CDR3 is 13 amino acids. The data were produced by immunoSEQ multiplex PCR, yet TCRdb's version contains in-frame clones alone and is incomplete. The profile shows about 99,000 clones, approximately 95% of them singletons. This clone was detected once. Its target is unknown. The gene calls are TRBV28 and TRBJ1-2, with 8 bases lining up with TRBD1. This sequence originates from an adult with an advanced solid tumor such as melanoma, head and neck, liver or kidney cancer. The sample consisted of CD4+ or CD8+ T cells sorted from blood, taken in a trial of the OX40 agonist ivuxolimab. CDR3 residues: CASSQGQEYGYTF. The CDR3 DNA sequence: TGTGCCAGCAGTCAGGGACAGGAGTATGGCTACACCTTC.